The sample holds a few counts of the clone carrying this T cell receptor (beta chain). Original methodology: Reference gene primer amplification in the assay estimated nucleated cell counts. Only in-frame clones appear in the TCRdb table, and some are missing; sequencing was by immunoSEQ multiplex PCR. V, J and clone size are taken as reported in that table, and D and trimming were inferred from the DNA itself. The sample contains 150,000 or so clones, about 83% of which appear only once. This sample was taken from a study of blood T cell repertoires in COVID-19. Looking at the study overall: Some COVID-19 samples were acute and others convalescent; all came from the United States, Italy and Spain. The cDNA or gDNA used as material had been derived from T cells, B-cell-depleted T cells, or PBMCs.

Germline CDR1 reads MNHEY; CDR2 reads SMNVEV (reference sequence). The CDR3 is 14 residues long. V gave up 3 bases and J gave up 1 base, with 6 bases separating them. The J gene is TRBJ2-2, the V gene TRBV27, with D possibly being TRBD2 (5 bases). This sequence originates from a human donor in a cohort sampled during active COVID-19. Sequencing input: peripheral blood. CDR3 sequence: CASSFGMNTGELFF. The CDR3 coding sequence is TGTGCCAGCAGTTTCGGGATGAACACCGGGGAGCTGTTTTTT.